These 20 T cell receptor beta chains were all obtained from the same sample, sequenced in a study of prognosis after radiotherapy for stage I lung cancer. Two-round multiplex PCR, the amplification method, yielded TCR beta CDR3 from genomic DNA. Each TRBV and TRBJ gene had its own primer in the first PCR round. Using its own MiXCR run on the multiplex PCR reads, TCRdb lists one record per CDR3 protein. The sample has roughly 13,000 distinct CDR3 sequences, around 27% seen once; the top ten hold roughly 12%. Sequences were derived from PBMCs, sampled before or after stereotactic body radiation therapy (not recorded which). The receptors originated from a donor aged 50 or older with non-small cell lung cancer.

This clonotype was observed many times. The V gene is TRBV5-1, the J gene TRBJ2-1, with a tentative D call TRBD1 (5 bases). Trimming removed 4 bases at V and 5 bases at J, with 7 bases between. Germline V gene sequence: CDR1 SGHRS, CDR2 YFSETQ. This CDR3 comprises 12 residues. The CDR3 DNA sequence: TGCGCCAGCAGCCTCAGGGACAATGAGCAGTTCTTC. Its protein is CASSLRDNEQFF.

This clonotype was counted many times. V is TRBV5-1 and J is TRBJ2-3; 8 bases align to TRBD2. The V segment lost 1 base and the J segment 5 bases; nucleotides outside the gene matches: 6. CDR3 length: 15 residues. Germline lookup yields CDR1 SGHRS and CDR2 YFSETQ. The CDR3 loop reads CASSLSSGVGDTQYF. CDR3 bases: TGCGCCAGCAGCTTGAGTAGCGGGGTGGGAGATACGCAGTATTTT.

Note on this clonotype: This sequence is one base from a far larger clone and is likely a read error. The chain combines TRBV6-6 with TRBJ1-4; no definite D call. Per the germline V gene, CDR1 is MNHNY and CDR2 is SVGAGI (reference sequence). This CDR3 has 13 residues. Trimming removed 10 bases from V and 8 bases from J, with 17 bases in between. In DNA, the CDR3 is TGTGCCACAGCGAGGGTTTTATGCGAAAAACTGTTTTTT. Translation: CATARVLCEKLFF.

The table lists this clonotype with many counts. The chain is built from TRBV7-9 and TRBJ2-5, with D possibly being TRBD1 or TRBD2 (6 bases each). Germline V CDR1 and CDR2: SEHNR, FQNEAQ (reference sequence). Between the trimmed V and J ends, which lost 0 bases and 7 bases, there was a span of 15 bases. The CDR3 is 15 amino acids. The CDR3 region is CASSLAGGQWVTQYF. In nucleotides, the CDR3 is TGTGCCAGCAGCTTAGCGGGAGGACAGTGGGTGACCCAGTACTTC.

A word on this clonotype: Since a much larger clone is just one base distant, this may be a read error. This chain joins TRBV5-1 and TRBJ1-1, with unresolved D. CDR1 SGHRS and CDR2 YFSETQ come from the germline V gene. V shed 5 bases and J shed 0 bases, with 17 bases lying between them. This CDR3 has 16 residues. CDR3 residues: CASSPFPNSVNTEAFF. As DNA, the CDR3 is TGCGCCAGCAGTCCTTTCCCTAACTCAGTGAACACTGAAGCTTTCTTT.

This clonotype showed up many times. The CDR3 nucleotides read TGTGCCACCAGTGGTGACAGGGGTGCGATTGGCTTGGACACTGAAGCTTTCTTT. It encodes CATSGDRGAIGLDTEAFF. The chain employs TRBV24-1 and TRBJ1-1; 8 positions agree with TRBD1. The CDR3 loop spans 18 amino acids. Trimming cost V 5 bases and J 3 bases; bases outside gene matches: 16. Germline V gene lookup returns CDR1 KGHDR and CDR2 SFDVKD.

Comments on this clonotype: This sequence may be a read error, since a much larger clone differs from it by one base. The J gene is TRBJ2-2, the V gene TRBV4-1; TRBD2 matches at 9 bases. The length of the CDR3 is 17 residues. Germline V gives CDR1 MGHRA, CDR2 YSYEKL. V shed 0 bases and J 6 bases; nucleotides not matched to a gene: 8. As DNA, the CDR3 is TGCGCCAGCAGCCAAGAGGGGGCTGGCGGGGGGGCCGGGGAGCTGTTTTTT. It encodes CASSQEGAGGGAGELFF.

This clonotype occurred many times. The V and J genes are TRBV7-2 and TRBJ2-1; D not resolved. Germline V gene data show CDR1 as SGHTA and CDR2 as FQGNSA. V lost 4 bases, J lost 10 bases, and 20 bases lay in between. This CDR3 contains 15 residues. The CDR3 region is CASSSWGGAFMEQFF. CDR3 DNA sequence: TGTGCCAGCAGCTCCTGGGGTGGTGCCTTCATGGAGCAGTTCTTC.

This clonotype has at least ten counts. V gene TRBV2 combines with J gene TRBJ1-2; possible D gene TRBD1, 6 bases. Trimming pared 6 bases from V and 4 bases from J, leaving 21 bases between. Germline V gene sequence: CDR1 SNHLY, CDR2 FYNNEI. The CDR3 contains 16 residues. The CDR3 is CASRPGRGGYGYGYTF. The CDR3, as DNA: TGTGCCAGCAGACCCGGGCGAGGGGGATACGGCTATGGCTACACCTTC.

As to this clonotype: This may stem from a read error, because a much larger clone lies one nucleotide away. It is likely a read error, because the conserved phenylalanine at the end of the CDR3 is missing. The rearrangement links TRBV9 to TRBJ2-5, with D perhaps TRBD2 (5 bases). V gave up 0 bases and J gave up 5 bases, with 14 bases separating them. There are 15 residues in the CDR3. Germline V lookup: CDR1 SGDLS, CDR2 YYNGEE. The CDR3 protein is CASSVESGIAETQYL. CDR3 nucleotides: TGTGCCAGCAGCGTAGAGAGTGGGATAGCGGAGACCCAGTACTTA.

On this clonotype itself: Germline is not matched at one junction end, which may reflect a read error. The chain has TRBV6-1 and TRBJ2-7, with 11 bases fitting TRBD1. Germline values: CDR1 MNHNS, CDR2 SASEGT. This CDR3 spans 16 amino acids. The CDR3 is CASSHTTGQGAYEQYF. In nucleotides, the CDR3 is TGCGCCAGCAGTCACACCACGGGACAGGGGGCCTACGAGCAGTACTTC.

Ten or more counts support this clonotype. The chain carries TRBV7-3 and TRBJ2-2, with unresolved D. The germline CDR1 and CDR2 sequences are SGHTA and FQGTGA. The CDR3 is made up of 14 amino acids. Trimming stripped 1 base from V and 7 bases from J, with 10 bases between. As DNA, the CDR3 is TGTGCCAGCAGCTTAAGCAGAGTGGTCGGGGAGCTGTTTTTT. It codes for CASSLSRVVGELFF.

This clonotype was counted between two and nine times. The chain links TRBV6-1 to TRBJ2-2; D uncertain. In germline, CDR1 is MNHNS, CDR2 SASEGT. This CDR3 is built from 15 residues. Trimming stripped 10 bases from V and 4 bases from J, with 19 bases between. In DNA, the CDR3 is TGTGCCAACAGCTTAGCCCTGGCAGGCACCGGGGAGCTGTTTTTT. Its protein is CANSLALAGTGELFF.

This clonotype is classed as medium-sized. The chain uses TRBV30 and TRBJ1-2, with D unclear. The CDR3 is 12 residues long. Trimming took 2 bases from V and 4 from J, leaving 8 bases between them. The germline V gene encodes CDR1 GTSNPN and CDR2 SVGIG (reference sequence). The chain's CDR3 is CAWSPGAYGYTF. CDR3 bases: TGTGCCTGGAGTCCAGGCGCCTATGGCTACACCTTC. Complete variable domain (other parts from reference TRBV30 and TRBJ1-2): SQTIHQWPATLVQPVGSPLSLECTVEGTSNPNLYWYRQAAGRGLQLLFYSVGIGQISSEVPQNLSASRPQDRQFILSSKKLLLSDSGFYLCAWSPGAYGYTFGSGTRLTVV.

This clonotype occurred a few times. This may be a read error: a much more frequent sequence differs by one nucleotide. The V gene is TRBV20-1, the J gene TRBJ1-2; D may be TRBD1 (5 bases). CDR3 size: 14 residues. V was trimmed by 6 bases and J by 2 bases, leaving 16 bases between them. Germline CDR1 reads DFQATT; CDR2 reads SNEGSKA (reference sequence). CDR3 nucleotides: TGCAGTGCCACGGGAGACAGTGTGAACTATGGCTACACCTTC. Amino acid sequence: CSATGDSVNYGYTF.

The rearrangement joins TRBV2 to TRBJ2-1; 11 bases line up with TRBD1. Germline assignment: CDR1 SNHLY and CDR2 FYNNEI. The CDR3 has 15 amino acids. With 9 bases clipped from V and 6 bases from J, the junction kept 10 bases outside the gene matches. The CDR3 sequence is CARMVGTGGLNEQFF. CDR3 sequence (DNA): TGTGCCAGAATGGTTGGGACAGGGGGACTCAATGAGCAGTTCTTC. The variable domain in full, completed from reference TRBV2 and TRBJ2-1, reads EPEVTQTPSHQVTQMGQEVILRCVPISNHLYFYWYRQILGQKVEFLVSFYNNEISEKSEIFDDQFSVERPDGSNFTLKIRSTKLEDSAMYFCARMVGTGGLNEQFFGPGTRLTVL.

This clonotype was seen a handful of times. This may stem from a read error, because a much larger clone lies one nucleotide away. The chain joins TRBV4-1 to TRBJ2-1; 10 nucleotides match TRBD2. The V gene's germline CDR1 is MGHRA and CDR2 YSYEKL. This CDR3 comprises 16 residues. The CDR3 here is CASSQVPSGGYNEQLF. The DNA of the CDR3 is TGCGCCAGCAGCCAAGTTCCTAGCGGGGGTTACAATGAGCAGCTCTTC.

This clonotype was counted at least ten times. The chain has TRBV19 and TRBJ2-5; D unclear. Trimming left V 1 base short and J 0 bases short, with 12 bases between. The CDR3 has 16 amino acids. Germline values: CDR1 LNHDA, CDR2 SQIVND (reference sequence). The CDR3 nucleotides read TGTGCCAGTAGTATAGGGGCAGGTAGCTACCAAGAGACCCAGTACTTC. Protein product: CASSIGAGSYQETQYF.

This clonotype occurred many times. The chain joins TRBV6-1 to TRBJ1-4; D remains unclear. The germline CDR1 and CDR2 sequences are MNHNS and SASEGT. The CDR3 has 13 amino acids. V was cut by 6 bases and J by 8 bases, with 13 bases left in between. For the CDR3, the DNA is TGTGCCAGCAGGGAGGGCCCGGGGGAAAAACTGTTTTTT. Protein product: CASREGPGEKLFF.

This clonotype was seen at least ten times. The chain is built from TRBV20-1 and TRBJ2-1, with D unresolved. Trimming removed 4 bases from V and 7 bases from J, with 11 bases in between. CDR3 length: 12 amino acids. CDR1 is DFQATT and CDR2 is SNEGSKA in the germline V gene (reference sequence). The CDR3 is CSANKKDNEQFF. Here the CDR3 DNA reads TGCAGTGCTAACAAAAAGGATAATGAGCAGTTCTTC.